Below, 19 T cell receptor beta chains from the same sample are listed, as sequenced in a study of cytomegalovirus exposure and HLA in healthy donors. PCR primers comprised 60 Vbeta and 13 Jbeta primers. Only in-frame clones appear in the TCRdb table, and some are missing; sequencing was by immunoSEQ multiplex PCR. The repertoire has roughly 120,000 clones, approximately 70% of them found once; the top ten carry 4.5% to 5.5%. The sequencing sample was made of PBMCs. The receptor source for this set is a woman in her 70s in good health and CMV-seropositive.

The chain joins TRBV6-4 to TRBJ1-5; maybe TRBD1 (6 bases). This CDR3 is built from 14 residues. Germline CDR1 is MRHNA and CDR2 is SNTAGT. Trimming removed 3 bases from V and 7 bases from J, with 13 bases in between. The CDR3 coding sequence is TGTGCCAGCAGTGATCAGTCAGGGGAACAGCCCCAGCATTTT. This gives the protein CASSDQSGEQPQHF.

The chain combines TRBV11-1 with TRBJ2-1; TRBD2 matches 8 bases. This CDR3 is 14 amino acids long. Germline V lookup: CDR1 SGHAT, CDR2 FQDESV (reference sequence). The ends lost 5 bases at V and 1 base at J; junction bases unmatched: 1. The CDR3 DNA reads TGTGCCAGCAGCCCGGGGGGGTCCTACAATGAGCAGTTCTTC. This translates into CASSPGGSYNEQFF.

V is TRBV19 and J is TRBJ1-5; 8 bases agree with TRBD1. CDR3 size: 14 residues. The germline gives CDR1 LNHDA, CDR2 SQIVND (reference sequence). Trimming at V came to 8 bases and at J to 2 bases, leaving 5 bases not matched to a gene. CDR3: CASAQGVGNQPQHF. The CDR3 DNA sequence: TGTGCCAGTGCACAGGGGGTGGGCAATCAGCCCCAGCATTTT.

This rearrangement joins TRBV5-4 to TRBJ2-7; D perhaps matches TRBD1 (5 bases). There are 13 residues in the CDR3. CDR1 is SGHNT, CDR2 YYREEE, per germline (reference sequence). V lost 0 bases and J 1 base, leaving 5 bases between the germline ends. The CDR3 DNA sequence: TGTGCCAGCAGCTTGGGACAGTCCTACGAGCAGTACTTC. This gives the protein CASSLGQSYEQYF.

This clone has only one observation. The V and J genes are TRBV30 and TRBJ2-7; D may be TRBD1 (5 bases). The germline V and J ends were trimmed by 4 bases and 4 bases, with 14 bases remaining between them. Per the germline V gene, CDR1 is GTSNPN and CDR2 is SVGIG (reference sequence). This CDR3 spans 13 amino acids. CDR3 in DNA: TGTGCCTGGAAAAGAGCAGGGCCTTACGAGCAGTACTTC. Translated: CAWKRAGPYEQYF.

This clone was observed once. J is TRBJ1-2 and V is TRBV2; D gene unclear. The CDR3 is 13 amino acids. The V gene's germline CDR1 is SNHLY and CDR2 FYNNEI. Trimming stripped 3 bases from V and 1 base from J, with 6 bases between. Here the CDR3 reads CASSDTINYGYTF. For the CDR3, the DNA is TGTGCCAGCAGTGACACTATTAACTATGGCTACACCTTC.

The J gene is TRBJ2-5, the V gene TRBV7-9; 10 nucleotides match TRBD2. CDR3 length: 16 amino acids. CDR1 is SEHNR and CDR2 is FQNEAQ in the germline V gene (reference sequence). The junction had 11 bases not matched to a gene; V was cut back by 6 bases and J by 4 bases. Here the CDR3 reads CASSFSGGMIRETQYF. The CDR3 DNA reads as TGTGCCAGCAGTTTTAGCGGGGGGATGATTAGAGAGACCCAGTACTTC. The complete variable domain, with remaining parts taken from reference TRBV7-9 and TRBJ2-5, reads DTGVSQNPRHKITKRGQNVTFRCDPISEHNRLYWYRQTLGQGPEFLTYFQNEAQLEKSRLLSDRFSAERPKGSFSTLEIQRTEQGDSAMYLCASSFSGGMIRETQYFGPGTRLLVL.

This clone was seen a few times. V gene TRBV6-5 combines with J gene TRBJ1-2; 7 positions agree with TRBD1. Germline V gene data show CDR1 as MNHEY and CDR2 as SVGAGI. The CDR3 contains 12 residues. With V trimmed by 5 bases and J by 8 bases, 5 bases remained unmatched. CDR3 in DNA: TGTGCCAGCAGTAGCCAGGGGGTGGGCTACACCTTC. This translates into CASSSQGVGYTF.

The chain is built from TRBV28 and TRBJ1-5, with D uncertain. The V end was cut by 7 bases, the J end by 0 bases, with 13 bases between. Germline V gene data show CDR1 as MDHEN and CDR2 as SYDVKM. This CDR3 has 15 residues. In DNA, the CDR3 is TGTGCCAGCATCCCCTCCGGGAATAGCAATCAGCCCCAGCATTTT. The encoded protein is CASIPSGNSNQPQHF.

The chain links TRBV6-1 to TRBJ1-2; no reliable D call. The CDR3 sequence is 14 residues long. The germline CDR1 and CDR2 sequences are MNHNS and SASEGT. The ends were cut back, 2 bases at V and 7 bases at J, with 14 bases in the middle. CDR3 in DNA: TGTGCCAGCAGTGAATCGTCGGGGTTGGGTGGCTACACCTTC. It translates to CASSESSGLGGYTF.

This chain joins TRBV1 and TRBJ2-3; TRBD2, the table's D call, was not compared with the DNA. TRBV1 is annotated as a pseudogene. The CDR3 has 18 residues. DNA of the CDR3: TGCACCAGCAGCCAGGAATCCCGCAAATTGCGGGGTACAGATACGCAGTATTTT. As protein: CTSSQESRKLRGTDTQYF.

In DNA form, the CDR3 reads TGTGCCAGCAGCCAAGACGGGGGGGACCTTGGGGAGACCCAGTACTTC. It encodes CASSQDGGDLGETQYF. The chain joins TRBV4-2 to TRBJ2-5; 8 bases match TRBD2. V was pared by 0 bases and J by 5 bases, with 8 bases of the junction left unmatched. Germline CDR1 and CDR2: LGHNA and YNFKEQ. The CDR3 consists of 16 residues.

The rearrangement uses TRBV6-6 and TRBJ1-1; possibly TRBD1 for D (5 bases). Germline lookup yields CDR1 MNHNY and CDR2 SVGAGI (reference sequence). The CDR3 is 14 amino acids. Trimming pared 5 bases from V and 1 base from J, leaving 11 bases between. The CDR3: CASSLRQRNTEAFF. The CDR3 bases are TGTGCCAGCAGTCTTCGACAGAGGAACACTGAAGCTTTCTTT.

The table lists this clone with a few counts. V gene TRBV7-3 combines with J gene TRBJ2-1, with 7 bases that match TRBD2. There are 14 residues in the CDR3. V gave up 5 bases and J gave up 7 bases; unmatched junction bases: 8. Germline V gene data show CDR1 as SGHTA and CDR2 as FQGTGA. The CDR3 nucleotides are TGTGCCAGCAGCCGTAGCGGGTCGGGGAATGAGCAGTTCTTC. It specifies CASSRSGSGNEQFF.

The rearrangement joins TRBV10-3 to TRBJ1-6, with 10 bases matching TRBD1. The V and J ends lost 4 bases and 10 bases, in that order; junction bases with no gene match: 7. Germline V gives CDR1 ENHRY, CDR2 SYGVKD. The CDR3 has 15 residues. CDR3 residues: CAISGEGQGISPLHF. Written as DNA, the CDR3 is TGTGCCATCAGTGGTGAGGGACAGGGGATCTCACCCCTCCACTTT.

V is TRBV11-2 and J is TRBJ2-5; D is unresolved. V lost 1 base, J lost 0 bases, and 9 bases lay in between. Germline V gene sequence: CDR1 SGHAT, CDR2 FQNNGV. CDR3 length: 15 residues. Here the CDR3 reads CASSLGLHYQETQYF. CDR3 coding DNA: TGTGCCAGCAGCTTAGGATTACATTACCAAGAGACCCAGTACTTC.

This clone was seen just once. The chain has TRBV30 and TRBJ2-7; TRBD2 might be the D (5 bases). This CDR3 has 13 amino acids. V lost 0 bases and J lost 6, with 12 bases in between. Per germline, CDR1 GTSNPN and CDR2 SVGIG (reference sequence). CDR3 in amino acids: CAWSVTLVGEQYF. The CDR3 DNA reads TGTGCCTGGAGTGTCACACTAGTAGGCGAGCAGTACTTC.

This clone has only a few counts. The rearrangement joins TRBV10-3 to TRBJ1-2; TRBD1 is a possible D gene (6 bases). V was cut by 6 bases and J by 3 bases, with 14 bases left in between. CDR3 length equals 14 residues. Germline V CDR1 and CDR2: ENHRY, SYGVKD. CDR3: CAIRVTGGDYGYTF. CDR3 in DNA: TGTGCCATCAGGGTGACAGGAGGAGACTATGGCTACACCTTC.

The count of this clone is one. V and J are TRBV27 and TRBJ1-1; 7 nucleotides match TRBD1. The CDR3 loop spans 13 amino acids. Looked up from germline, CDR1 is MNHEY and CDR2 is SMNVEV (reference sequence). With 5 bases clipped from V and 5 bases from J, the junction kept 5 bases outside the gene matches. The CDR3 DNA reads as TGTGCCAGCAGTCCACAGGGGCGGACTGAAGCTTTCTTT. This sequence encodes CASSPQGRTEAFF.